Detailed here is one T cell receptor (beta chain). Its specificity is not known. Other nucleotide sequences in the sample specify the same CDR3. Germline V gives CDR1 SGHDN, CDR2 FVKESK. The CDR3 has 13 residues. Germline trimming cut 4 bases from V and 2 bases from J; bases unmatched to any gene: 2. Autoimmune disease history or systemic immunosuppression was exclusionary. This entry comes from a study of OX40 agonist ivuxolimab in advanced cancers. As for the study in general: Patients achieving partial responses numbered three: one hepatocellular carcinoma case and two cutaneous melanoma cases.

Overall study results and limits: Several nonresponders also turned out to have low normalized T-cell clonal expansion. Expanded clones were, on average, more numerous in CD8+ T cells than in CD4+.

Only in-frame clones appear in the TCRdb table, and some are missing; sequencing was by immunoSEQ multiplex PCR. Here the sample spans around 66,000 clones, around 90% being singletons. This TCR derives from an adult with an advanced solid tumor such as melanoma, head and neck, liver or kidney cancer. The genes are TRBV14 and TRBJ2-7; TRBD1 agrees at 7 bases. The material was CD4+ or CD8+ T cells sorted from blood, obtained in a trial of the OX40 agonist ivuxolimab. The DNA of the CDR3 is TGTGCCAGCAGCCGGGGACAGCCCTACGAGCAGTACTTC. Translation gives CASSRGQPYEQYF.